The rows below give T cell receptor beta chains drawn from one sample of a study of blood T cells in healthy people across ages. TCRdb re-called the 5' RACE reads through MiXCR, storing one row per CDR3 protein. The data show 850,000 to 950,000 distinct CDR3 sequences, 25% to 35% seen once. The material sequenced was blood. These receptors all come from a woman older than 75 in good health. The CDR3 runs from the conserved cysteine through the conserved F or W. D genes are given only for firm matches. The size of a clone is reported for some rows only, either as once, few or many, or as a class for expanded clones.

.	TRBJ2-3	TRBV12-3/TRBV12-4	.	CASSQGWVSADAQYF	TGTGCCAGCAGTCAGGGGTGGGTGAGTGCAGATGCGCAGTATTTT
TRBD2	TRBJ2-3	TRBV18	many	CASSPTGLDFTDTQYF	TGTGCCAGCTCACCCACCGGACTAGATTTCACAGATACGCAGTATTTT
.	TRBJ2-1	TRBV20-1	many	CSARAGIGFYNEQFF	TGCAGTGCTAGGGCAGGGATCGGGTTTTACAATGAGCAGTTCTTC
TRBD1	TRBJ2-1	TRBV2	.	CASSTGQGHNEQFF	TGTGCCAGCAGCACAGGACAGGGCCACAATGAGCAGTTCTTC
TRBD1	TRBJ1-2	TRBV10-2	many	CASSDHGQAGYTF	TGCGCCAGCAGTGACCACGGACAGGCCGGCTACACCTTC
.	TRBJ2-3	TRBV7-2	.	CASRRGANTDTQYF	TGTGCCAGCCGTAGGGGGGCCAACACAGATACGCAGTATTTT
.	TRBJ1-5	TRBV28	.	CASTLSGFQPQHF	TGTGCCAGCACCCTCAGTGGGTTTCAGCCCCAGCATTTT
TRBD1	TRBJ2-5	TRBV6-2/TRBV6-3	many	CASSSGQGSETQYF	TGTGCCAGTTCGTCGGGACAGGGGTCCGAGACCCAGTACTTC
.	TRBJ2-2	TRBV6-4	.	CASSDSGTGELFF	TGTGCCAGCAGTGACTCCGGGACCGGGGAGCTGTTTTTT
.	TRBJ1-1	TRBV5-5	.	CASTQREGPTEAFF	TGTGCCAGCACCCAAAGGGAGGGTCCCACTGAAGCTTTCTTT
.	TRBJ1-1	TRBV6-2/TRBV6-3	many	CASSSVGNEAFF	TGTGCCAGCAGTTCGGTCGGGAATGAAGCTTTCTTT
.	TRBJ2-7	TRBV6-6	few	CASSYSGGGDEQYF	TGTGCCAGCAGTTACTCCGGTGGGGGCGACGAGCAGTACTTC
.	TRBJ1-2	TRBV7-2	.	CASSLRAGTQGLYGHTF	TGTGCCAGCAGCTTGAGGGCCGGGACTCAGGGCCTTTATGGCCACACCTTC
.	TRBJ2-7	TRBV6-6	many	CASSQGPVYEQYF	TGTGCCAGCAGTCAGGGCCCCGTTTACGAGCAGTACTTC
TRBD2	TRBJ2-7	TRBV5-1	.	CASSATSGRSYNEQYF	TGCGCCAGCAGCGCCACTAGCGGTAGGTCCTACAATGAGCAGTACTTC
TRBD2	TRBJ2-3	TRBV28	.	CASRRAGGSTDTQYF	TGTGCCAGCAGACGAGCGGGGGGAAGCACAGATACGCAGTATTTT
TRBD1	TRBJ1-6	TRBV7-2	many	CASSPTGTKSPLHF	TGTGCCAGCAGCCCGACAGGGACGAAGTCACCCCTCCACTTT
.	TRBJ1-4	TRBV6-6	many	CASSRQDNEKLFF	TGTGCCAGCAGCCGACAGGATAATGAAAAACTGTTTTTT
.	TRBJ2-7	TRBV5-1	many	CASSLEEPPYEQYF	TGCGCCAGCAGCTTGGAAGAACCCCCCTACGAGCAGTACTTC
.	TRBJ1-2	TRBV2	many	CASSVRDSPEGYTF	TGTGCCAGCAGTGTCCGGGACTCCCCGGAAGGCTACACCTTC
.	TRBJ2-1	TRBV7-9	.	CASSLLQEWKYNEQFF	TGTGCCAGCAGCTTACTCCAGGAATGGAAGTACAATGAGCAGTTCTTC
.	TRBJ2-1	TRBV29-1	many	CSVEQPLRPYNEQFF	TGCAGCGTTGAGCAGCCCCTGAGACCCTACAATGAGCAGTTCTTC
.	TRBJ1-5	TRBV12-3/TRBV12-4	.	CASREKDQRGLNQPQHF	TGTGCCAGCAGAGAGAAAGACCAGCGGGGGCTTAATCAGCCCCAGCATTTT
TRBD1	TRBJ1-6	TRBV6-5	.	CASTRGQGNSPLHF	TGTGCCAGCACAAGGGGACAGGGCAATTCACCCCTCCACTTT
TRBD1	TRBJ2-3	TRBV7-2	.	CASSLKSGTGRYF	TGTGCCAGCAGCTTAAAATCCGGGACAGGGCGGTATTTT
.	TRBJ2-6	TRBV12-3/TRBV12-4	.	CASSSTFHQVSGANVLTF	TGTGCCAGCAGTTCAACCTTTCACCAAGTCTCTGGGGCCAACGTCCTGACTTTC
TRBD1	TRBJ1-1	TRBV4-3	few	CASRTTGGTSEAFF	TGCGCCAGCAGAACGACAGGGGGCACATCTGAAGCTTTCTTT
TRBD2	TRBJ2-5	TRBV3-1	.	CASSQDLSGRERQETQYF	TGTGCCAGCAGCCAAGATCTTAGCGGGAGGGAGAGACAAGAGACCCAGTACTTC
.	TRBJ1-2	TRBV5-1	many	CASSLVDPKNYGYTF	TGCGCCAGCAGCTTGGTGGACCCCAAAAACTATGGCTACACCTTC
.	TRBJ2-3	TRBV5-1	.	CASSFNVQGTPDTQYF	TGCGCCAGCAGCTTTAACGTCCAGGGGACCCCCGATACGCAGTATTTT
.	TRBJ1-1	TRBV7-9	many	CASSLADSNTEAFF	TGTGCCAGCAGCTTAGCGGACAGCAACACTGAAGCTTTCTTT
TRBD2	TRBJ2-5	TRBV20-1	many	CSAKRGGQETQYF	TGCAGTGCCAAGCGGGGCGGCCAAGAGACCCAGTACTTC
TRBD2	TRBJ2-7	TRBV12-3/TRBV12-4	once	CASSPTTLLAGGRYEQYF	TGTGCCAGCAGCCCGACGACATTACTAGCGGGAGGGCGCTACGAGCAGTACTTC
TRBD1	TRBJ2-7	TRBV12-3/TRBV12-4	many	CASPSGQAANARSYEQYF	TGTGCCAGCCCATCCGGACAGGCAGCCAATGCCCGCTCCTACGAGCAGTACTTC
.	TRBJ1-4	TRBV11-2	.	CASSLIGGQGEKLFF	TGTGCCAGCAGCTTAATTGGCGGGCAGGGAGAAAAACTGTTTTTT